These 32 T cell receptor beta chains originate from one sample sequenced in a study of blood T cell repertoires in COVID-19. The table came from immunoSEQ multiplex PCR; TCRdb's copy has only in-frame clones and leaves some out. The data show tens of thousands of clones, 65% to 85% seen once. Material: peripheral blood. These receptors were obtained from a man aged 60 to 75 with acute or convalescent COVID-19.

The rearrangement uses TRBV5-1 and TRBJ2-2, with TRBD2 matching 10 bases. V gave up 0 bases and J gave up 6 bases; unmatched junction bases: 11. The length of the CDR3 is 18 residues. CDR1 and CDR2 from the germline V gene are SGHRS and YFSETQ. The DNA for the CDR3 is TGCGCCAGCAGCTTGGGGACTAGCGGACCCGCTTGGCCCGGGGAGCTGTTTTTT. Translated, it gives CASSLGTSGPAWPGELFF.

This clone occurred a few times. This chain uses TRBV3-1 (or the pseudogene TRBV3-2) with TRBJ2-1; 7 nucleotides match TRBD2. Germline V gene data show CDR1 as LGHDT and CDR2 as YNNKEL (reference sequence). The CDR3 totals 15 residues. J lost 7 bases, V lost 5 bases, and 11 bases had no gene match. The CDR3 coding sequence is TGTGCCAGCAGCGCTTGGGGCGGGGGAAAAAATGAGCAGTTCTTC. Protein product: CASSAWGGGKNEQFF.

The J gene is TRBJ2-1, the V gene TRBV7-2, with 10 bases lining up with TRBD2. Germline CDR1 is SGHTA and CDR2 is FQGNSA. V shed 2 bases, J shed 7 bases, and the junction held 8 bases outside the gene matches. The length of the CDR3 is 16 residues. As DNA, the CDR3 is TGTGCCAGCAGCTTAACCCCTAGCGGGGGAGGGAATGAGCAGTTCTTC. Its translation: CASSLTPSGGGNEQFF.

The V and J genes are TRBV9 and TRBJ1-3; D remains unclear. The ends were cut back, 2 bases at V and 3 bases at J, with 12 bases in the middle. CDR3 length: 15 residues. Germline assignment: CDR1 SGDLS and CDR2 YYNGEE. The CDR3 DNA follows: TGTGCCAGCAGCGTCGACCTAGTAGGTGGAAACACCATATATTTT. Translated: CASSVDLVGGNTIYF.

V usage is TRBV15 and J usage is TRBJ1-5, with D possibly being TRBD1 (5 bases). This CDR3 has 15 amino acids. With 6 bases removed from V and 4 bases from J, the gap between germline ends came to 16 bases. CDR1 LNHNV and CDR2 YYDKDF come from the germline V gene (reference sequence). CDR3 bases: TGTGCCACCAGAGGGGCGGGAGCAATTAATCAGCCCCAGCATTTT. The encoded protein is CATRGAGAINQPQHF.

The genes are TRBV11-2 and TRBJ1-2; the D is unclear. V was shortened by 1 base and J by 2 bases, with 20 bases between the two germline ends. Germline V gene sequence: CDR1 SGHAT, CDR2 FQNNGV. The CDR3 totals 18 residues. This CDR3 reads CASSLAPAGERSNYGYTF. As DNA, the CDR3 is TGTGCCAGCAGCTTAGCCCCGGCTGGAGAAAGGTCAAACTATGGCTACACCTTC.

The chain uses TRBV19 and TRBJ1-5; D is unresolved. Germline loops: CDR1 LNHDA, CDR2 SQIVND (reference sequence). V lost 5 bases, J lost 2 bases, and 7 bases lay in between. The CDR3 runs 13 residues. The CDR3 DNA follows: TGTGCCAGTAGTCTGCAGGGCAATCAGCCCCAGCATTTT. This sequence encodes CASSLQGNQPQHF. Based on the CDR3 plus reference TRBV19 and TRBJ1-5, the full variable domain is DGGITQSPKYLFRKEGQNVTLSCEQNLNHDAMYWYRQDPGQGLRLIYYSQIVNDFQKGDIAEGYSVSREKKESFPLTVTSAQKNPTAFYLCASSLQGNQPQHFGDGTRLSIL.

This chain joins TRBV5-1 and TRBJ1-2, with D perhaps matching TRBD1 (6 bases). The CDR3 contains 15 residues. The V end lost 4 bases, the J end lost 4 bases, and 17 bases lay between the germline ends. CDR1 SGHRS and CDR2 YFSETQ come from the germline V gene. CDR3 residues: CASSVEDRRTYGYTF. The CDR3 DNA reads as TGCGCCAGCAGCGTTGAAGACAGGCGCACCTATGGCTACACCTTC.

The chain employs TRBV2 and TRBJ2-1; D uncertain. V lost 8 bases to trimming and J lost 0 bases, with 14 bases between them. This CDR3 contains 15 residues. The germline gives CDR1 SNHLY, CDR2 FYNNEI. The CDR3 region is CASVPLQSSYNEQFF. CDR3 coding DNA: TGTGCCAGCGTTCCTTTACAAAGCTCCTACAATGAGCAGTTCTTC.

This clone turned up a few times. This rearrangement joins TRBV7-2 to TRBJ1-3; D gene ambiguous. The CDR3 has 16 amino acids. The germline gives CDR1 SGHTA, CDR2 FQGNSA. V lost 0 bases and J lost 6, with 15 bases in between. CDR3 residues: CASSLAPPGSQNTIYF. The CDR3 nucleotides read TGTGCCAGCAGCTTAGCGCCCCCCGGGAGCCAAAACACCATATATTTT.

This clone showed up just a few times. The rearrangement uses TRBV4-1 and TRBJ1-5, with 7 bases identical to TRBD1. The V and J ends lost 0 bases and 8 bases, in that order; junction bases with no gene match: 10. The CDR3 covers 16 residues. CDR1 MGHRA and CDR2 YSYEKL come from the germline V gene. CDR3 in DNA: TGCGCCAGCAGCCAAGATCCGGGACAGCCCCAAGAGCCCCAGCATTTT. The encoded protein is CASSQDPGQPQEPQHF.

V is TRBV14 and J is TRBJ1-1, with D possibly being TRBD1 (5 bases). The CDR3 contains 17 residues. The germline V gene encodes CDR1 SGHDN and CDR2 FVKESK. The V and J ends lost 2 bases and 1 base respectively, with 17 bases between them. The CDR3 loop is CASSQPGLLGRNTEAFF. In DNA, the CDR3 is TGTGCCAGCAGCCAACCGGGACTGCTAGGAAGGAACACTGAAGCTTTCTTT.

The chain links TRBV4-3 to TRBJ1-1; the D gene is possibly TRBD1 (5 bases). The germline V gene has CDR1 LGHNA and CDR2 YSLEER. Trimming took 0 bases from V and 5 from J, leaving 10 bases between them. The CDR3 is made up of 14 amino acids. This chain's CDR3 is CASSQEGGRTEAFF. CDR3 DNA sequence: TGCGCCAGCAGCCAAGAGGGGGGGAGAACTGAAGCTTTCTTT.

The V and J genes are TRBV7-9 and TRBJ1-6; TRBD1 agrees at 9 bases. Germline CDR1 SEHNR, CDR2 FQNEAQ (reference sequence). CDR3 length: 15 residues. The V segment lost 5 bases and the J segment 9 bases; nucleotides outside the gene matches: 8. CDR3 protein: CASSTRDRESSPLHF. Written as DNA, the CDR3 is TGTGCCAGCAGCACCCGGGACAGGGAAAGTTCACCCCTCCACTTT.

Written as DNA, the CDR3 is TGTGCCAGCCTCGGGACGGGGGGGGCCGGCACAGATACGCAGTATTTT. Its translation is CASLGTGGAGTDTQYF. The chain recombines TRBV13 with TRBJ2-3, with 8 bases identical to TRBD2. CDR1 is PRHDT and CDR2 is FYEKMQ in the germline V gene (reference sequence). Trimming took 8 bases from V and 1 from J; bases not matched to a gene: 11. This CDR3 is 16 amino acids long. Looking up the rest from reference TRBV13 and TRBJ2-3 gives the full variable domain: AAGVIQSPRHLIKEKRETATLKCYPIPRHDTVYWYQQGPGQDPQFLISFYEKMQSDKGSIPDRFSAQQFSDYHSELNMSSLELGDSALYFCASLGTGGAGTDTQYFGPGTRLTVL.

The chain carries TRBV27 and TRBJ1-1, with TRBD1 as a possible D gene (6 bases). CDR1 is MNHEY, CDR2 SMNVEV, per germline (reference sequence). Trimming removed 0 bases from V and 1 base from J, with 12 bases in between. This CDR3 is built from 16 residues. In DNA form, the CDR3 reads TGTGCCAGCAGTTTATCCTGGACAGTGTCGAACACTGAAGCTTTCTTT. This sequence encodes CASSLSWTVSNTEAFF.

CDR3 in amino acids: CASSLGANYSPLHF. CDR3 sequence (DNA): TGTGCCAGCAGTTTAGGGGCAAATTATTCACCCCTCCACTTT. The chain uses TRBV27 and TRBJ1-6; tentatively, D is TRBD1 (5 bases). This CDR3 spans 14 amino acids. V was shortened by 2 bases and J by 8 bases, with 10 bases between the two germline ends. Per germline, CDR1 MNHEY and CDR2 SMNVEV (reference sequence).

This clone was counted a single time. The J gene is TRBJ1-4, the V gene TRBV11-2, with TRBD1 as a possible D gene (5 bases). The CDR3 totals 14 residues. With 5 bases removed from V and 10 bases from J, the gap between germline ends came to 17 bases. Germline V gene sequence: CDR1 SGHAT, CDR2 FQNNGV. The CDR3 DNA sequence: TGTGCCAGCAGCGGGGGGATAGGGCTTGCAAAACTGTTTTTT. This sequence encodes CASSGGIGLAKLFF.

The chain couples TRBV7-8 to TRBJ1-6; unclear D gene. V shed 1 base and J shed 10 bases, with 14 bases lying between them. Germline assignment: CDR1 SGHVS and CDR2 FQNEAQ. The CDR3 runs 15 residues. This CDR3 reads CASSLGAGGGSPLHF. CDR3 DNA: TGTGCCAGCAGCTTAGGAGCAGGTGGAGGATCACCCCTCCACTTT.

The V gene is TRBV5-6, the J gene TRBJ2-7; D gene unclear. Germline CDR1 is SGHDT and CDR2 is YYEEEE. This CDR3 is built from 13 residues. V lost 0 bases and J 0 bases, leaving 4 bases between the germline ends. The CDR3 sequence: CASSLGSSYEQYF. DNA of the CDR3: TGTGCCAGCAGCTTGGGGAGCTCCTACGAGCAGTACTTC.

The chain is built from TRBV4-3 and TRBJ1-4, with D hard to call. In germline, CDR1 is LGHNA, CDR2 YSLEER. V shed 5 bases and J shed 2 bases, with 15 bases lying between them. The CDR3 length is 16 residues. The CDR3 DNA is TGCGCCAGCAGCTTGAGTCATTTGAACACTAATGAAAAACTGTTTTTT. Protein product: CASSLSHLNTNEKLFF.

The chain has TRBV5-6 and TRBJ1-2; D is unclear. The CDR3 consists of 15 residues. The V and J ends lost 3 bases and 5 bases respectively, with 17 bases between them. Germline values: CDR1 SGHDT, CDR2 YYEEEE. In DNA form, the CDR3 reads TGTGCCAGCAGCTCCTCCTCTGGCAGGCTTTATGGCTACACCTTC. This sequence encodes CASSSSSGRLYGYTF.

The V call is TRBV30, the J call TRBJ1-5, with a possible D match to TRBD1 (5 bases). CDR3 length equals 15 residues. V dropped 0 bases and J dropped 2 bases, with 11 bases sitting between them. The V gene's germline CDR1 is GTSNPN and CDR2 SVGIG (reference sequence). CDR3 protein: CAWSVHRGGNQPQHF. The CDR3 DNA reads TGTGCCTGGAGTGTACACCGGGGGGGCAATCAGCCCCAGCATTTT.

The CDR3 spells CASSLQTGTNSPLHF. In DNA form, the CDR3 reads TGCGCCAGCAGCTTGCAGACAGGGACCAATTCACCCCTCCACTTT. V and J are TRBV5-1 and TRBJ1-6, with 7 bases identical to TRBD1. Trimming took 1 base from V and 7 from J; bases not matched to a gene: 5. This CDR3 region has 15 residues. Germline values: CDR1 SGHRS, CDR2 YFSETQ.

This clone was seen more than once but under ten times. The J gene is TRBJ1-5, the V gene TRBV24-1; D unresolved. Deletions cut 4 bases from V and 0 bases from J, with 6 bases between. The CDR3 runs 14 residues. Per the germline V gene, CDR1 is KGHDR and CDR2 is SFDVKD. CDR3 nucleotide sequence: TGTGCCACCAGTGACTCGTATAGCAATCAGCCCCAGCATTTT. Protein: CATSDSYSNQPQHF.

The V call is TRBV6-1, the J call TRBJ2-7; D is possibly TRBD2 (6 bases). Germline V CDR1 and CDR2: MNHNS, SASEGT. V was shortened by 3 bases and J by 4 bases, with 7 bases between the two germline ends. CDR3 size: 12 residues. CDR3 amino acids: CASSERGYEQYF. The CDR3 DNA sequence: TGTGCCAGCAGTGAGCGGGGATACGAGCAGTACTTC.

The V and J genes are TRBV6-2 or TRBV6-3 and TRBJ1-3, with a tentative D call TRBD1 (5 bases). Trimming pared 5 bases from V and 1 base from J, leaving 18 bases between. This CDR3 has 17 amino acids. The V gene's germline CDR1 is MNHEY and CDR2 SVGEGT. This chain's CDR3 is CASSNAGWKPSGNTIYF. The CDR3 coding sequence is TGTGCCAGCAGTAATGCAGGGTGGAAGCCTTCTGGAAACACCATATATTTT.

This clone was counted once. The V gene is TRBV5-1, the J gene TRBJ2-1; TRBD1 agrees at 8 bases. The CDR3 runs 15 residues. The V gene's germline CDR1 is SGHRS and CDR2 YFSETQ. Losses at the gene ends were 3 bases for V and 5 bases for J; bases not matched to a gene: 7. CDR3 nucleotide sequence: TGCGCCAGCAGCTCCCGACAGGGGAGGCACAATGAGCAGTTCTTC. As protein: CASSSRQGRHNEQFF.

The V gene is TRBV4-1, the J gene TRBJ2-3; D is perhaps TRBD1 (5 bases). The germline V gene has CDR1 MGHRA and CDR2 YSYEKL. With 2 bases removed from V and 4 bases from J, the gap between germline ends came to 19 bases. The CDR3 has 17 amino acids. The CDR3: CASSQSPRVSVADTQYF. CDR3 sequence (DNA): TGCGCCAGCAGCCAATCCCCCAGGGTCTCCGTGGCAGATACGCAGTATTTT.

The chain links TRBV7-2 to TRBJ1-3; possible D gene TRBD1, 5 bases. V lost 4 bases to trimming and J lost 0 bases, with 16 bases between them. Germline V gene data show CDR1 as SGHTA and CDR2 as FQGNSA. The CDR3 runs 17 residues. The CDR3 sequence is CASSSQMGLDSGNTIYF. The CDR3 DNA reads as TGTGCCAGCAGCTCCCAGATGGGACTGGACTCTGGAAACACCATATATTTT.

The CDR3 protein is CASGSRGSYNEQFF. The CDR3 DNA sequence: TGTGCCAGCGGCTCTCGGGGCTCCTACAATGAGCAGTTCTTC. The chain carries TRBV5-8 and TRBJ2-1, with D possibly being TRBD2 (5 bases). Germline loops: CDR1 SGHTS, CDR2 YDEGEE. V was shortened by 7 bases and J by 0 bases, with 11 bases between the two germline ends. There are 14 residues in the CDR3.

The CDR3 reads CAWSGGRARQPQHF. The CDR3 nucleotides are TGTGCCTGGAGTGGCGGCAGGGCAAGACAGCCCCAGCATTTT. V and J are TRBV30 and TRBJ1-5; a possible D gene is TRBD1 (5 bases). CDR1 is GTSNPN and CDR2 is SVGIG in the germline V gene (reference sequence). CDR3 size: 14 residues. The V end lost 1 base, the J end lost 7 bases, and 14 bases lay between the germline ends.